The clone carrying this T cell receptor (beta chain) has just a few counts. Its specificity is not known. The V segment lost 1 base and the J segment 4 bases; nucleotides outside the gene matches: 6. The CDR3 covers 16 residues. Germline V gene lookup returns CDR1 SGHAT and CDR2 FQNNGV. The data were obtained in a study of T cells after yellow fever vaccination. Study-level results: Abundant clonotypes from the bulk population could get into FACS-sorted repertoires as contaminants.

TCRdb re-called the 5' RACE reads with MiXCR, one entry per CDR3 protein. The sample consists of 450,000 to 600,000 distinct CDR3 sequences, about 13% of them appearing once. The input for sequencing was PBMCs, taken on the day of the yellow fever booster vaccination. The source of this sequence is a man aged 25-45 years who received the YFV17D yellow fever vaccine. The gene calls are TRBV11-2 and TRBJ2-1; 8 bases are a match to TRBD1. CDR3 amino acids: CASSLGGGQGYNEQFF. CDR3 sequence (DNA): TGTGCCAGCAGCTTAGGCGGAGGACAGGGTTACAATGAGCAGTTCTTC. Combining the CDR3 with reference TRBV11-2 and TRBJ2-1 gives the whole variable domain EAGVAQSPRYKIIEKRQSVAFWCNPISGHATLYWYQQILGQGPKLLIQFQNNGVVDDSQLPKDRFSAERLKGVDSTLKIQPAKLEDSAVYLCASSLGGGQGYNEQFFGPGTRLTVL.